Listed here is a single TCR beta chain. Its antigen is not identified. This sample was included in a study of T cell responses to AZD1222 COVID-19 vaccine. Study outcomes and limitations: Regions left unmutated in variants are reportedly the target of nearly half of spike-specific TCRs. Spike-specific TCRs gained breadth and depth after people received two AZD1222 doses. Of the AZD1222 recipients, only 5 or 6 were seropositive at baseline. Females made up more of the donors, who were largely white British, and clonal diversity may have come out too low.

The V and J ends lost 5 bases and 8 bases, in that order; junction bases with no gene match: 8. This CDR3 contains 15 residues. Looked up from germline, CDR1 is SGHRS and CDR2 is YFSETQ. Data came from immunoSEQ multiplex PCR; TCRdb stores just in-frame clones and leaves some out. This sample has some 120,000 clones, with around 85% found just once. The sequencing used peripheral blood, collected 28 days after the second AZD1222 dose. This sequence joins TRBV5-1 and TRBJ1-6; TRBD1 aligns across 9 bases. This receptor was obtained from an adult who received the AZD1222 COVID-19 vaccine. The CDR3 loop is CASSSITGGDSPLHF. The CDR3, as DNA: TGCGCCAGCAGTTCAATAACAGGGGGCGATTCACCCCTCCACTTT.